The clone carrying this TCR beta chain came up once. Its specificity is not known. The CDR3 extends over 15 amino acids. V lost 5 bases to trimming and J lost 6 bases, with 17 bases between them. Germline V CDR1 and CDR2: MNHEY, SVGAGI. It was CD45RO-negative cells, positively selected for CCR7, that made up naive CD8 cells, with terminally differentiated effector memory CD45RA+ cells excluded. This record belongs to a study of shared clonotypes between healthy human individuals. The study's findings and limits: In this cohort, only blood was sampled, and tissue repertoires likely differ.

Assay execution proceeded at the deep level. The protocol was immunoSEQ multiplex PCR, while the TCRdb copy is restricted to in-frame clones and leaves out a portion. The sample lists some 2 million clones, roughly 95% seen once, with 0.9% to 1.5% in the top ten. Material: naive CD8+ T cells sorted from blood. The receptor's source is a young man in good health. The J gene is TRBJ2-1, the V gene TRBV6-5; D remains ambiguous. The CDR3 region is CASSQLNNPLNEQFF. DNA for the CDR3: TGTGCCAGCAGTCAGCTTAACAACCCACTCAATGAGCAGTTCTTC.